This T cell receptor (beta chain) was profiled in a study of blood T cells in healthy people across ages. Study-wide findings and caveats: TCR beta diversity per million T cells fell roughly linearly with age. Changes seen in expanded clonotypes were possibly confounded by donor CMV status left unknown. The unsorted PBMCs prevented any conclusive comparison of naive versus antigen-experienced cells.

A remark on this clonotype: Its antigen is unidentified. At one boundary the junction diverges from the germline segment, which might be a read error.

For the second PCR, which ran for about 6 to 11 cycles, a sample-barcoded 5' primer and a J-beta primer mix were used. A 12-random-nucleotide template-switch adaptor tagged each cDNA molecule. From the 5' RACE reads, TCRdb called clonotypes with MiXCR, one entry per CDR3 protein. The sample carries roughly 1,300,000 distinct CDR3 sequences, 59% recorded once. Germline V CDR1 and CDR2: MNHNS, SASEGT. CDR3 length: 15 amino acids. The V call is TRBV6-1, the J call TRBJ2-1, with TRBD2 matching 8 bases. Sequenced input: blood. The clonotype was recovered from a man aged 18 to 29 in good health. The CDR3 loop is CAGSEGRGVGNEQFF. The CDR3 DNA reads TGTGCCGGCAGTGAAGGGCGGGGGGTAGGGAATGAGCAGTTCTTC.